This passage covers 30 T cell receptor beta chains from one sample sequenced in a study of OX40 agonist ivuxolimab in advanced cancers. Clones were sequenced by immunoSEQ multiplex PCR, and TCRdb holds only the in-frame ones, with some missing. This sample has about 70,000 clones; approximately 90% occur once, and the top ten carry less than 10%. Sequencing was performed on CD4+ or CD8+ T cells sorted from blood, taken in a trial of the OX40 agonist ivuxolimab. The source of these receptors is an adult with an advanced solid tumor such as melanoma, head and neck, liver or kidney cancer.

The chain employs TRBV7-8 and TRBJ1-2; maybe TRBD1 (5 bases). Germline V CDR1 and CDR2: SGHVS, FQNEAQ. Trimming removed 0 bases from V and 5 bases from J, with 19 bases in between. CDR3 length: 17 amino acids. CDR3 sequence reads: CASSLAGSGNLLYGYTF. The DNA for the CDR3 is TGTGCCAGCAGCTTAGCGGGTTCAGGGAACCTTCTATATGGCTACACCTTC.

The rearrangement joins TRBV4-2 to TRBJ2-3; 10 bases fit TRBD2. With V trimmed by 6 bases and J by 2 bases, 5 bases remained unmatched. The CDR3 is 15 residues long. Germline-derived CDR1 and CDR2 are LGHNA and YNFKEQ. CDR3 sequence reads: CASSQTSGTTDTQYF. The DNA of the CDR3 is TGTGCCAGCAGTCAAACTAGCGGGACCACAGATACGCAGTATTTT.

The rearrangement joins TRBV4-1 to TRBJ2-3; D uncertain. The germline V gene has CDR1 MGHRA and CDR2 YSYEKL. There are 17 residues in the CDR3. V dropped 0 bases and J dropped 2 bases, with 15 bases sitting between them. CDR3 residues: CASSQEMFATDTDTQYF. The CDR3 region has the DNA TGCGCCAGCAGCCAAGAAATGTTTGCCACAGACACAGATACGCAGTATTTT.

The chain joins TRBV27 to TRBJ1-1, with 7 nucleotides matching TRBD1. This CDR3 has 14 amino acids. Trimming cost V 7 bases and J 5 bases; bases outside gene matches: 10. CDR1 MNHEY and CDR2 SMNVEV come from the germline V gene (reference sequence). CDR3 bases: TGTGCCAGCAACCTCCAGGGGGGGAGGACTGAAGCTTTCTTT. Protein product: CASNLQGGRTEAFF.

The V call is TRBV7-2, the J call TRBJ2-5; the D is unclear. The CDR3 is made up of 12 amino acids. The germline gives CDR1 SGHTA, CDR2 FQGNSA. Trimming removed 1 base from V and 7 bases from J, with 7 bases in between. CDR3 region: CASSLGPGTQYF. CDR3 sequence (DNA): TGTGCCAGCAGCTTAGGCCCGGGGACCCAGTACTTC.

The V call is TRBV29-1, the J call TRBJ2-5; 11 nucleotides line up with TRBD1. The trim removed 7 bases at V and 7 bases at J, leaving 8 bases unmatched. Germline V gene lookup returns CDR1 SQVTM and CDR2 ANQGSEA. CDR3 length: 13 residues. Here the CDR3 DNA reads TGCAGCGCTCAGGACAGGGGGCCCTTGACCCAGTACTTC. Encoded protein: CSAQDRGPLTQYF.

The chain is built from TRBV5-8 and TRBJ2-2; D may match TRBD1 or TRBD2 (5 bases each). CDR1 is SGHTS and CDR2 is YDEGEE in the germline V gene. The CDR3 is 12 residues long. The ends were cut back, 10 bases at V and 5 bases at J, with 12 bases in the middle. CDR3 in DNA: TGTGCCGGGGACCGAAAGACCGGGGAGCTGTTTTTT. Translated: CAGDRKTGELFF.

The V call is TRBV27, the J call TRBJ2-3, with D uncertain. V was shortened by 6 bases and J by 4 bases, with 11 bases between the two germline ends. CDR1 is MNHEY and CDR2 is SMNVEV in the germline V gene (reference sequence). This CDR3 contains 13 residues. CDR3 nucleotides: TGTGCCAGCAGACCCGCCGTGTCAGATACGCAGTATTTT. The encoded protein is CASRPAVSDTQYF.

The chain's CDR3 is CASSLSAGPLGEQYF. The CDR3 DNA reads as TGTGCCAGCAGTTTGTCGGCAGGACCATTGGGGGAGCAGTACTTC. The chain employs TRBV27 and TRBJ2-7; no definite D call. The V gene lost 3 bases and the J gene lost 7 bases, with 19 bases spanning the gap. This CDR3 comprises 15 residues. Germline V lookup: CDR1 MNHEY, CDR2 SMNVEV (reference sequence).

This rearrangement joins TRBV13 to TRBJ2-5, with D unresolved. This CDR3 has 14 amino acids. Trimming stripped 0 bases from V and 5 bases from J, with 10 bases between. CDR1 and CDR2 (germline): PRHDT, FYEKMQ (reference sequence). The CDR3 is CASSLGLVVETQYF. For the CDR3, the DNA is TGTGCCAGCAGCTTAGGGCTGGTCGTGGAGACCCAGTACTTC.

The genes are TRBV13 and TRBJ2-7; D is ambiguous. Trimming took 1 base from V and 7 from J, leaving 8 bases between them. Germline CDR1 and CDR2: PRHDT and FYEKMQ (reference sequence). CDR3 length: 12 residues. CDR3 DNA: TGTGCCAGCAGCTTAGTTTCACGGGAGCAGTACTTC. It is translated as CASSLVSREQYF.

This chain uses TRBV6-5 with TRBJ2-3; no clear D. Trimming removed 2 bases from V and 3 bases from J, with 6 bases in between. The CDR3 has 13 residues. Germline V lookup: CDR1 MNHEY, CDR2 SVGAGI. CDR3 amino acids: CASSYLETDTQYF. CDR3 coding DNA: TGTGCCAGCAGTTACCTGGAAACAGATACGCAGTATTTT.

The chain employs TRBV9 and TRBJ1-2, with 8 bases fitting TRBD1. This CDR3 contains 16 residues. Germline CDR1 and CDR2: SGDLS and YYNGEE. J lost 7 bases, V lost 3 bases, and 14 bases had no gene match. The CDR3 protein is CASSGGDRRDLGGYTF. The CDR3 bases are TGTGCCAGCAGCGGAGGGGACAGGAGAGATCTCGGTGGCTACACCTTC.

The CDR3 region has the DNA TGTGCCAGCAGCGGGAACACAGGGGGTCGCGAGCAGTACTTC. Protein product: CASSGNTGGREQYF. This chain joins TRBV5-4 and TRBJ2-7; TRBD1 matches 8 bases. The CDR3 sequence is 14 residues long. The ends lost 4 bases at V and 6 bases at J; junction bases unmatched: 9. Germline loops: CDR1 SGHNT, CDR2 YYREEE (reference sequence).

The rearrangement uses TRBV6-1 and TRBJ1-2, with a tentative D call TRBD1 (5 bases). The CDR3 totals 16 residues. Germline CDR1 and CDR2: MNHNS and SASEGT. Trimming shortened V by 3 bases and J by 5 bases, and 19 bases separated the two germline ends. The CDR3 spells CASSDEPVLGLYGYTF. CDR3 sequence (DNA): TGTGCCAGCAGTGATGAACCAGTATTGGGGCTTTATGGCTACACCTTC.

This chain uses TRBV4-3 with TRBJ1-5, with D unclear. Per the germline V gene, CDR1 is LGHNA and CDR2 is YSLEER. Deletions cut 0 bases from V and 4 bases from J, with 10 bases between. The CDR3 runs to 15 residues. The CDR3 loop is CASSQDRSGNQPQHF. The CDR3 coding sequence is TGCGCCAGCAGCCAAGATAGGTCGGGGAATCAGCCCCAGCATTTT.

CDR3 sequence: CASSVAGQGVEQYF. CDR3 nucleotides: TGTGCCAGCAGCGTAGCGGGACAGGGAGTCGAGCAGTACTTC. The gene calls are TRBV9 and TRBJ2-7; TRBD1 matches 9 bases. Germline V gives CDR1 SGDLS, CDR2 YYNGEE. The CDR3 sequence is 14 residues long. V lost 0 bases, J lost 6 bases, and 4 bases stayed unmatched.

V is TRBV6-5 and J is TRBJ1-5; no clear D gene. CDR1 MNHEY and CDR2 SVGAGI come from the germline V gene. The ends were cut back, 5 bases at V and 0 bases at J, with 5 bases in the middle. The length of the CDR3 is 13 residues. CDR3 DNA sequence: TGTGCCAGCAGTCCCTATAGCAATCAGCCCCAGCATTTT. This codes for CASSPYSNQPQHF.

This clone was counted between two and nine times. The J gene is TRBJ1-2, the V gene TRBV9; 8 bases align to TRBD1. The CDR3 contains 17 residues. Germline V lookup: CDR1 SGDLS, CDR2 YYNGEE. Unmatched junction bases numbered 12, after V lost 0 bases and J lost 5 bases. The DNA for the CDR3 is TGTGCCAGCAGCGTAGAGTCAGGGGGCTCCATCCAGTATGGCTACACCTTC. This sequence encodes CASSVESGGSIQYGYTF.

The chain recombines TRBV7-6 with TRBJ2-7; TRBD1 matches 9 bases. Germline CDR1 SGHVS, CDR2 FNYEAQ. V dropped 5 bases and J dropped 6; count of bases not matched to a gene: 14. The CDR3 is 16 amino acids. CDR3 residues: CASSLMPGQGLLEQYF. CDR3 nucleotides: TGTGCCAGCAGCCTAATGCCGGGACAGGGCCTCCTCGAGCAGTACTTC. Using reference TRBV7-6 and TRBJ2-7 for the parts outside the CDR3, the full variable domain is GAGVSQSPRYKVTKRGQDVALRCDPISGHVSLYWYRQALGQGPEFLTYFNYEAQQDKSGLPNDRFSAERPEGSISTLTIQRTEQRDSAMYRCASSLMPGQGLLEQYFGPGTRLTVT.

The chain couples TRBV4-1 to TRBJ2-2; TRBD2 might be the D (6 bases). Between the trimmed V and J ends, which lost 2 bases and 1 base, there was a span of 14 bases. This CDR3 region has 17 residues. The germline V gene has CDR1 MGHRA and CDR2 YSYEKL. CDR3 in amino acids: CASSQIVGSGNTGELFF. CDR3 bases: TGCGCCAGCAGCCAAATTGTAGGTAGCGGGAACACCGGGGAGCTGTTTTTT.

The chain combines TRBV7-9 with TRBJ1-6, with D possibly being TRBD1 (6 bases). CDR3 length: 16 residues. From germline, CDR1 is SEHNR and CDR2 FQNEAQ (reference sequence). V lost 4 bases to trimming and J lost 11 bases, with 21 bases between them. The DNA for the CDR3 is TGTGCCAGCAGCTCCCCTAGTCAGGGGACTGAGGCACCCCTCCACTTT. Protein: CASSSPSQGTEAPLHF.

This clone has a single count. Other DNA sequences in this sample translate to the same CDR3. The chain has TRBV30 and TRBJ1-1; D gene unclear. The CDR3 runs 13 residues. The germline V gene has CDR1 GTSNPN and CDR2 SVGIG (reference sequence). The V end lost 0 bases, the J end lost 0 bases, and 5 bases lay between the germline ends. CDR3 in amino acids: CAWSVLLNTEAFF. CDR3 bases: TGTGCCTGGAGTGTATTATTGAACACTGAAGCTTTCTTT.

This chain links TRBV5-6 with TRBJ2-7, with unresolved D. The CDR3 sequence is 12 residues long. V dropped 1 base and J dropped 2 bases, with 4 bases sitting between them. The germline V gene has CDR1 SGHDT and CDR2 YYEEEE. The CDR3: CASSLRAYEQYF. The CDR3 DNA sequence: TGTGCCAGCAGCTTGCGCGCCTACGAGCAGTACTTC.

This chain uses TRBV7-9 with TRBJ2-1, with 9 bases aligning to TRBD1. Germline trimming cut 5 bases from V and 5 bases from J; bases unmatched to any gene: 10. Per the germline V gene, CDR1 is SEHNR and CDR2 is FQNEAQ (reference sequence). This CDR3 region has 16 residues. The CDR3 DNA follows: TGTGCCAGCAGCGCTCGGGACAGGGTCTTCAACAATGAGCAGTTCTTC. Amino acid sequence: CASSARDRVFNNEQFF.

The chain joins TRBV27 to TRBJ2-1; 9 positions agree with TRBD1. V shed 8 bases, J shed 9 bases, and the junction held 11 bases outside the gene matches. This CDR3 has 14 amino acids. Germline loops: CDR1 MNHEY, CDR2 SMNVEV (reference sequence). The DNA for the CDR3 is TGTGCCAGCGGACTGGGGACAGGGTTTGTTGAGCAGTTCTTC. It specifies CASGLGTGFVEQFF.

The chain recombines TRBV27 with TRBJ2-7, with D perhaps matching TRBD1 or TRBD2 (5 bases each). V was shortened by 4 bases and J by 5 bases, with 15 bases between the two germline ends. Germline CDR1 is MNHEY and CDR2 is SMNVEV (reference sequence). The CDR3 sequence is 14 residues long. CDR3 nucleotides: TGTGCCAGCAGTTCCTCCGGGACGGAAAACGAGCAGTACTTC. It specifies CASSSSGTENEQYF.

This rearrangement joins TRBV7-9 to TRBJ2-7; 9 positions match TRBD1. The J segment lost 4 bases and the V segment lost 3 bases, leaving 7 bases of the junction unmatched. The germline V gene encodes CDR1 SEHNR and CDR2 FQNEAQ (reference sequence). The CDR3 extends over 15 amino acids. As DNA, the CDR3 is TGTGCCAGCAGCTTTTGGTCCGACAGGGGGTACGAGCAGTACTTC. This encodes CASSFWSDRGYEQYF.

The gene calls are TRBV4-1 and TRBJ1-1; possibly TRBD1 for D (5 bases). Trimming removed 4 bases from V and 0 bases from J, with 9 bases in between. CDR1 and CDR2 (germline): MGHRA, YSYEKL. The CDR3 extends over 14 amino acids. The CDR3 DNA reads TGCGCCAGCAGCCTCGGGGGTCTGAACACTGAAGCTTTCTTT. Translated, it gives CASSLGGLNTEAFF.

The chain couples TRBV11-1 to TRBJ1-4; D perhaps matches TRBD1 (6 bases). CDR1 is SGHAT and CDR2 is FQDESV in the germline V gene (reference sequence). With 5 bases removed from V and 4 bases from J, the gap between germline ends came to 17 bases. The CDR3 spans 16 residues. CDR3 sequence: CASSLRRTAVNEKLFF. In nucleotides, the CDR3 is TGTGCCAGCAGCCTTCGTCGGACAGCGGTTAATGAAAAACTGTTTTTT.